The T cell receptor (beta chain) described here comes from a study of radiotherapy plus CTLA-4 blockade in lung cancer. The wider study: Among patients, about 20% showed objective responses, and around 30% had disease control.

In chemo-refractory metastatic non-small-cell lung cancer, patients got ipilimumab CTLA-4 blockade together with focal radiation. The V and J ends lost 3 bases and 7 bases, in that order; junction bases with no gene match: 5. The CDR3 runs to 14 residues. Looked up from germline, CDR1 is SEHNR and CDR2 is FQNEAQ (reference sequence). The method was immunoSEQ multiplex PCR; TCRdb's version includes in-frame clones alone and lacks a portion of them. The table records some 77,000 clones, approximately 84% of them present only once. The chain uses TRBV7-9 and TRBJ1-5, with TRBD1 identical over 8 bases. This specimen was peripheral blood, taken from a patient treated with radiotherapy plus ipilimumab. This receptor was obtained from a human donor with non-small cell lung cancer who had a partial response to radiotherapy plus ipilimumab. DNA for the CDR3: TGTGCCAGCAGCTTCGGACAGGGCGGCCAGCCCCAGCATTTT. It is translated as CASSFGQGGQPQHF.